This T cell receptor beta chain was captured by sequencing in a study of T cell repertoires in cytomegalovirus infection. One entry per CDR3 protein, called by TCRdb with MiXCR from the reads. The sample lists some 700,000 distinct CDR3 sequences, roughly a third occurring once. Concerning this clonotype: Its antigen is unidentified.

Study results and caveats: Dominating the ex vivo response were HLA-C-restricted CMV-specific TCR beta clonotypes.

CDR1 and CDR2 from the germline V gene are SEHNR and FQNEAQ (reference sequence). The CDR3 extends over 15 amino acids. The V and J ends lost 1 base and 1 base respectively, with 10 bases between them. This sample comprised cultured PBMCs, obtained from culture after CMV antigen stimulation. The chain employs TRBV7-9 and TRBJ1-1, with D perhaps matching TRBD1 (5 bases). The source is a human donor in good health (CMV status not recorded). Some clones in this sample may be carry-over from other donors' samples. The CDR3 DNA is TGTGCCAGCAGCTTAGGACAGCTAAAGAACACTGAAGCTTTCTTT. Translation: CASSLGQLKNTEAFF. The variable domain in full, with the rest retrieved from reference TRBV7-9 and TRBJ1-1, is DTGVSQNPRHKITKRGQNVTFRCDPISEHNRLYWYRQTLGQGPEFLTYFQNEAQLEKSRLLSDRFSAERPKGSFSTLEIQRTEQGDSAMYLCASSLGQLKNTEAFFGQGTRLTVV.